This T cell receptor (beta chain) stems from a study of cytomegalovirus exposure and HLA in healthy donors. Study information: There were 100 million to 130 million unique TCR beta sequences, drawn from roughly 200 million T cells, in an earlier analysis. Most genotyped donors, approximately 77% of around 370, had Caucasian-associated genetic ancestry.

The PCR employed 60 Vbeta primers together with 13 Jbeta primers. Only in-frame clones appear in the TCRdb table, and some are missing; sequencing was by immunoSEQ multiplex PCR. The table lists some 120,000 clones, around three quarters of them singletons. The clonotype comes from a man aged 25 to 40 in good health and CMV-seronegative. Sequencing input: PBMCs.

The CDR3 loop is CASSPQETNYGYTF. The CDR3 DNA follows: TGTGCCAGTAGTCCACAGGAGACTAACTATGGCTACACCTTC. V and J are TRBV19 and TRBJ1-2; D may be TRBD1 (5 bases). Deletions cut 5 bases from V and 0 bases from J, with 10 bases between. Germline loops: CDR1 LNHDA, CDR2 SQIVND (reference sequence). The CDR3 sequence is 14 residues long.